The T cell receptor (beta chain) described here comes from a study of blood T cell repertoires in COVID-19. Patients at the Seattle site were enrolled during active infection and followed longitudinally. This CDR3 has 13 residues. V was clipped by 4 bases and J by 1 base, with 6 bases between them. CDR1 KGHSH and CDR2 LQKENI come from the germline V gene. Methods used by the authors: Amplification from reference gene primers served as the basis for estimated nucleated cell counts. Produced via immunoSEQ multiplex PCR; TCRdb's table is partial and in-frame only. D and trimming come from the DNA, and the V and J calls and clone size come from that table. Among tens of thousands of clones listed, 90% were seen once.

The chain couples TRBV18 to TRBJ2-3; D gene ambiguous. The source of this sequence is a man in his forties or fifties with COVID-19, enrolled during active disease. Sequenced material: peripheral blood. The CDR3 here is CASSRRGTDTQYF. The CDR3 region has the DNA TGTGCCAGCTCACGAAGAGGCACAGATACGCAGTATTTT.